The rows below give T cell receptor beta chains drawn from one sample of a study of blood T cell repertoires in COVID-19. Clones were read by immunoSEQ multiplex PCR, and TCRdb kept only the in-frame ones, dropping some. Found here are roughly 320,000 clones, around 92% of them singletons; the top ten hold 1.5% to 2%. The sample comprised peripheral blood. These receptors all stem from a woman aged 25 to 39 with COVID-19, enrolled during active disease. Each CDR3 is given without its conserved first and last residue. D genes are given only for firm matches. The size entry is marked missing in some rows and otherwise reads once, few, many or a size class.

TRBD1	TRBV28	-	12	ASSNRGAVYGYT
-	TRBV3-1/TRBV3-2	-	13	ASSQGAIRGGTQY
-	TRBV4-2	-	11	ASSQGVAYEQY
-	TRBV27	-	12	ASSNTGLDEKLF
TRBD2	TRBV4-1	-	13	ASSLGLHTTDTQY
TRBD1	TRBV4-2	-	15	ASSQVTIHRGDTEAF
TRBD2	TRBV19	-	14	ASSSGGLEYQETQY
-	TRBV5-1	-	13	ASSATTDPYNEQF
-	TRBV30	-	11	AWANTGSAEAF
-	TRBV5-4	-	11	ASSAKGLWGYT
TRBD1	TRBV7-9	-	12	ASRGTGGAGGYT
-	TRBV29-1	-	11	SVGSSYNSPLH
-	TRBV6-5	-	14	ASSYGQGQYGTEAF
-	TRBV6-5	once	13	ASSSDTLGTDTQY
-	TRBV3-1/TRBV3-2	-	14	ASSQEEGRRNTEAF
-	TRBV18	-	12	ASSPSGGNEKLF
-	TRBV7-6	-	15	ASRGGAGVPNTGELF
-	TRBV30	-	12	AWSVLVDGDTQY
-	TRBV10-2	-	12	ASSELGLNSPLH
TRBD2	TRBV29-1	-	13	SVETRGAITGELF
-	TRBV18	-	11	ASSPQANTEAF
-	TRBV9	few	14	ASSGPGLTISGELF
TRBD1	TRBV10-3	-	10	ASGQGSETQY
-	TRBV19	-	11	ASSSGVRETQY